This is a list of T cell receptor beta chains from one sample in a study of spatial heterogeneity in lung cancer. One entry per CDR3 protein, called by TCRdb with MiXCR from the 5' RACE reads. Among about 85,000 distinct CDR3 sequences listed, 15% to 25% were seen once. Here the sequenced sample was PBMCs, taken at surgery. The receptor set was obtained from a male donor with early-stage non-small cell lung cancer. Each CDR3 is given with its conserved first and last residue. The D gene is left open where the match is weak. Size values are once, few and many counts, or a class for expanded clones, and some rows have none.

J gene | clone size | V gene | D gene | CDR3 DNA | CDR3 protein
TRBJ1-4 | few | TRBV11-2 | NA | TGTGCCAGCAGCCGTCGCGGGGGCTTGGTTAATGAAAAACTGTTTTTT | CASSRRGGLVNEKLFF
TRBJ2-1 | few | TRBV6-5 | NA | TGTGCCAGCAGTTACTCGAAGGCGCACCTCAGCGAGCAGTTCTTC | CASSYSKAHLSEQFF
TRBJ2-1 | many | TRBV4-1 | NA | TGCGCCAGCAGCCCGGCCGACCTCTCCTACAATGAGCAGTTCTTC | CASSPADLSYNEQFF
TRBJ1-2 | few | TRBV25-1 | NA | TGTGCCAGCAGTGGACCCTATGGCTACACCTTC | CASSGPYGYTF
TRBJ1-5 | NA | TRBV6-2/TRBV6-3 | NA | TGTGCCAGCAGACGAGGGGCTTACAATCAGCCCCAGCATTTT | CASRRGAYNQPQHF
TRBJ2-6 | many | TRBV6-1 | TRBD1 | TGTGCCAGCAGCCGGGACAGTCGTTCCTTGATCTCTGGGGCCAACGTCCTGACTTTC | CASSRDSRSLISGANVLTF
TRBJ2-7 | many | TRBV29-1 | TRBD1 | TGCAGCGTTAGACAGGGGGTTTTCGAGCAGTACTTC | CSVRQGVFEQYF
TRBJ1-2 | NA | TRBV11-2 | TRBD1 | TGTGCCAGCAGCTTAGCAGGGGGCGCCGGTGGCTACACCTTC | CASSLAGGAGGYTF
TRBJ1-2 | NA | TRBV7-2 | NA | TGTGCCAGCAGCTTAATCCCAAATGGCTACACCTTC | CASSLIPNGYTF
TRBJ1-2 | NA | TRBV12-3/TRBV12-4 | TRBD1 | TGTGCCAGCGGCCCGACAGGGGGAGGCTATGGCTACACCTTC | CASGPTGGGYGYTF
TRBJ2-5 | many | TRBV11-2 | NA | TGTGCCAGCAGCTTAGACAGGGGATCCCAAGAGACCCAGTACTTC | CASSLDRGSQETQYF
TRBJ2-7 | few | TRBV20-1 | TRBD2 | TGCAGTGCCTCCCAGGCTAGCGGGACGGACTACGAGCAGTACTTC | CSASQASGTDYEQYF
TRBJ2-7 | NA | TRBV28 | TRBD2 | TGTGCCAGCAGGGAGGGCCTAGCGGGAACCTACGAGCAGTACTTC | CASREGLAGTYEQYF
TRBJ1-1 | many | TRBV14 | NA | TGTGCCAGCAGCCAAGTAAACACTGAAGCTTTCTTT | CASSQVNTEAFF
TRBJ1-3 | few | TRBV19 | NA | TGTGCCAGTAGTGCCCGGCTACTCTCTGGAAACACCATATATTTT | CASSARLLSGNTIYF
TRBJ2-3 | NA | TRBV7-8 | NA | TGTGCCAGCAGCTTAGATAGCGGCGGGCGATCCACAGATACGCAGTATTTT | CASSLDSGGRSTDTQYF
TRBJ2-2 | NA | TRBV28 | TRBD1 | TGTGCCAGCAGTCCCACAGGGGTCACCGGGGAGCTGTTTTTT | CASSPTGVTGELFF